A few counts support the clone carrying this T cell receptor beta chain. Amplification of TCR beta CDR3 regions used RNA as the template. HTBI primers were used for first-round RT-PCR of the TCR CDR3. TCRdb analysed the multiplex PCR reads with MiXCR anew, one entry per CDR3 protein. Counted here are approximately 330,000 distinct CDR3 sequences, roughly an eighth occurring once; the ten biggest clones make up 30% to 40%. The CDR3 runs 14 residues. V lost 5 bases, J lost 0 bases, and 13 bases lay in between. Per germline, CDR1 DFQATT and CDR2 SNEGSKA (reference sequence). This entry is derived from a study of T cells in Graves' hyperthyroidism and ophthalmopathy. In the study overall: Peripheral blood was secured at the point of initial diagnosis, before any treatment.

The clonotype comes from a woman between 35 and 50 years old with Graves' ophthalmopathy. The chain links TRBV20-1 to TRBJ1-2; D may be TRBD1 (5 bases). The sequenced sample was blood. The CDR3 bases are TGCAGTGCTCTGGGGGTAGCTCCTAACTATGGCTACACCTTC. Protein sequence: CSALGVAPNYGYTF.